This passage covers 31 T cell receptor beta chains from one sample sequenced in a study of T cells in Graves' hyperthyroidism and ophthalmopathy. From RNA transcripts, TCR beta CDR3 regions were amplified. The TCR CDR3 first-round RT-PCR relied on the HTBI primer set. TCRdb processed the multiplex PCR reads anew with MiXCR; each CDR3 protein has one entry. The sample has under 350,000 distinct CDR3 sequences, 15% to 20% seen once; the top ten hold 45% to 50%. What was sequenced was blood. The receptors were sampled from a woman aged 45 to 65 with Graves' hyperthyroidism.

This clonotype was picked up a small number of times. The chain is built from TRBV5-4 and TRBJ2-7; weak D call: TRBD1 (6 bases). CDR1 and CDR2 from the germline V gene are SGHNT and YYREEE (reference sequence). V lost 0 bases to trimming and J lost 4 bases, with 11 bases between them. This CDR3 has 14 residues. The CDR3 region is CASSLEGGPYEQYV. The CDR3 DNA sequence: TGTGCCAGCAGCTTGGAAGGGGGTCCATACGAGCAGTACGTC.

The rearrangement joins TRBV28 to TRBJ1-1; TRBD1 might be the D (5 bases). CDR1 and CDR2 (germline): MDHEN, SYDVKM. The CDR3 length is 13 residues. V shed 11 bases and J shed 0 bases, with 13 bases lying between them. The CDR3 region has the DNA TGTGCCGGGGCCCGGCGGCTGAACACTGAAGCTTTCTTT. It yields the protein CAGARRLNTEAFF.

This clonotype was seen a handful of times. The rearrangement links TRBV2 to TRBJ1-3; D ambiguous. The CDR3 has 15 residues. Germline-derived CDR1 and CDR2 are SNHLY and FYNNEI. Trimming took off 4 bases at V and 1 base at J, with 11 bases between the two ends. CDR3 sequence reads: CASSGSVLSGNTIYF. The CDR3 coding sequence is TGTGCCAGCAGTGGATCGGTCCTTTCTGGAAACACCATATATTTT.

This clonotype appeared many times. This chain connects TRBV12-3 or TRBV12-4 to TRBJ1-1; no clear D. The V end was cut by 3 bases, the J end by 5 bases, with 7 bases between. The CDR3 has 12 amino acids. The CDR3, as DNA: TGTGCCAGCAGTTTCTTCAGGACTGAAGCTTTCTTT. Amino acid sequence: CASSFFRTEAFF.

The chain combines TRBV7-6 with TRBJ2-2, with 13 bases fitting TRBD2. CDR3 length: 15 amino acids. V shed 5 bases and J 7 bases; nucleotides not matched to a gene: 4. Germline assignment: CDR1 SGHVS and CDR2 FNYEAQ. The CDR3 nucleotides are TGTGCCAGCAGCCGCCGACTAGCGGGGGGCGGGGAGCTGTTTTTT. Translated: CASSRRLAGGGELFF.

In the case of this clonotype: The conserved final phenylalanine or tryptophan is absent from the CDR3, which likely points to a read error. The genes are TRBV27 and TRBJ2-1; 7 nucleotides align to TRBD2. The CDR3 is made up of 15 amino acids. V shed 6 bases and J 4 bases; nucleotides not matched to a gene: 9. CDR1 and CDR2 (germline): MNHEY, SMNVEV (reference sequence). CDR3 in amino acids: CASSPGPAGYNEQFS. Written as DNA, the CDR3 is TGTGCCAGCAGCCCGGGACCAGCGGGATACAATGAGCAGTTCTCC.

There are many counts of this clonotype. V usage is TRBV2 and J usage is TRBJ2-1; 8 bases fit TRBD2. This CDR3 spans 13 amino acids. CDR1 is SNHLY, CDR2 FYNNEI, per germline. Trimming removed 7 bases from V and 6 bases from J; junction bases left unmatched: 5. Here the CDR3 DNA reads TGTGCCAGCACGGGGGGGGTTCCCAATGAGCAGTTCTTC. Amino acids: CASTGGVPNEQFF.

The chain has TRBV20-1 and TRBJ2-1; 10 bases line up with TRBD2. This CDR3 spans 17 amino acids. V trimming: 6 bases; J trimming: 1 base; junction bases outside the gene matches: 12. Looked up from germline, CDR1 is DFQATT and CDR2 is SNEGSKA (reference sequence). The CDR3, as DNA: TGCAGTGCCGGCGATTTTACTAGCGGGGTTTCCTACAATGAGCAGTTCTTC. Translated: CSAGDFTSGVSYNEQFF.

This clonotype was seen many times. The CDR3, as DNA: TGCGCCAGCAGCTTGGGGAGGACAGGGGGCGATGAGCAGTTCTTC. Translated, it gives CASSLGRTGGDEQFF. The chain employs TRBV5-1 and TRBJ2-1, with TRBD1 matching 11 bases. With 0 bases clipped from V and 8 bases from J, the junction kept 4 bases outside the gene matches. The CDR3 sequence is 15 residues long. Germline assignment: CDR1 SGHRS and CDR2 YFSETQ. Full variable domain (outside the CDR3, taken from reference TRBV5-1 and TRBJ2-1): KAGVTQTPRYLIKTRGQQVTLSCSPISGHRSVSWYQQTPGQGLQFLFEYFSETQRNKGNFPGRFSGRQFSNSRSEMNVSTLELGDSALYLCASSLGRTGGDEQFFGPGTRLTVL.

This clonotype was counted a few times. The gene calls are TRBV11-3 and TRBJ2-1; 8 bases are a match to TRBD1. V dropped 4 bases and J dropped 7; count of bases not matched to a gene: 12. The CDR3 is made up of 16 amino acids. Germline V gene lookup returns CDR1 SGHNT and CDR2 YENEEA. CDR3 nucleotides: TGTGCCAGCAGCTCGGACCGGGGCAGGGGGCTTAATGAGCAGTTCTTC. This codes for CASSSDRGRGLNEQFF.

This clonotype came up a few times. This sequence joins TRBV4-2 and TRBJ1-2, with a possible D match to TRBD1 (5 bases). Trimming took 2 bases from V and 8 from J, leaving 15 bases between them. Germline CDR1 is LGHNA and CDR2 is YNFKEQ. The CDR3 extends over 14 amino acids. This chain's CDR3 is CASSQPRREEGYTF. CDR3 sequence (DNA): TGTGCCAGCAGCCAACCCCGCAGGGAGGAGGGCTACACCTTC.

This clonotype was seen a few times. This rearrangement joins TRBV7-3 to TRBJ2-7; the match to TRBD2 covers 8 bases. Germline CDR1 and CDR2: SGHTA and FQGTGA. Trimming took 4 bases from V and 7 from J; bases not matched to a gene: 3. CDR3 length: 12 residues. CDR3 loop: CASSYPGGEQYF. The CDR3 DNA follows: TGTGCCAGCAGCTACCCGGGGGGGGAGCAGTACTTC. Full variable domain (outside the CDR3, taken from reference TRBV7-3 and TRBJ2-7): GAGVSQTPSNKVTEKGKYVELRCDPISGHTALYWYRQSLGQGPEFLIYFQGTGAADDSGLPNDRFFAVRPEGSVSTLKIQRTERGDSAVYLCASSYPGGEQYFGPGTRLTVT.

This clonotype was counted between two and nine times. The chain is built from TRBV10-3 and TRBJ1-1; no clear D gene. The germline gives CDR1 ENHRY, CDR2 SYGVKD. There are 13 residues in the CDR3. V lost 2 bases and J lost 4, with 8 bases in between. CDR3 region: CAISEAGRTEAFF. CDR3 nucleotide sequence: TGTGCCATCAGTGAGGCTGGACGCACTGAAGCTTTCTTT.

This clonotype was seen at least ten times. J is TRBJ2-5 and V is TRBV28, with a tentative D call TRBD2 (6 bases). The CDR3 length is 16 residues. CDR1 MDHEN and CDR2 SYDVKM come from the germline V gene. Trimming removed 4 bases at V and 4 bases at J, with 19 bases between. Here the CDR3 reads CASSSGLAPGGETQYF. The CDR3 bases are TGTGCCAGCAGTTCGGGGCTAGCGCCTGGGGGAGAGACCCAGTACTTC.

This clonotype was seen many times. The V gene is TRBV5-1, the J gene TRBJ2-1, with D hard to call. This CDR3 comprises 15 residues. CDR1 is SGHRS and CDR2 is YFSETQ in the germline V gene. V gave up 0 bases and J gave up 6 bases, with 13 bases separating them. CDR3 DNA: TGCGCCAGCAGCTTGGGAATGCCAGAAACCAATGAGCAGTTCTTC. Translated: CASSLGMPETNEQFF.

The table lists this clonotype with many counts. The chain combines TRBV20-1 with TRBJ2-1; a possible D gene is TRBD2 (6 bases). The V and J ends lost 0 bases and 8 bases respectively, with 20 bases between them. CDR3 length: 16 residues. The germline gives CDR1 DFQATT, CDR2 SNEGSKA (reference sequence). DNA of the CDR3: TGCAGTGCTAGAGATCAAGGCGGGGCGTACCGGGATGAGCAGTTCTTC. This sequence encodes CSARDQGGAYRDEQFF.

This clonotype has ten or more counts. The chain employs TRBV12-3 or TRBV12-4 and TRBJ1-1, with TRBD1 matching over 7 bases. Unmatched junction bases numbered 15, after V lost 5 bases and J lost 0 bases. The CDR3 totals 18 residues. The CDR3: CASSPRFTGARMNTEAFF. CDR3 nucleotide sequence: TGTGCCAGCAGTCCCCGCTTCACAGGGGCCCGGATGAACACTGAAGCTTTCTTT.

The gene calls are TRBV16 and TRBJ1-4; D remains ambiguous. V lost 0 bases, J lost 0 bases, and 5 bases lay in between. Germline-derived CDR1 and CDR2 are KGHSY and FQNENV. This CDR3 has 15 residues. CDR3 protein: CASSQSRATNEKLFF. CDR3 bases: TGTGCCAGCAGCCAATCCCGCGCAACTAATGAAAAACTGTTTTTT.

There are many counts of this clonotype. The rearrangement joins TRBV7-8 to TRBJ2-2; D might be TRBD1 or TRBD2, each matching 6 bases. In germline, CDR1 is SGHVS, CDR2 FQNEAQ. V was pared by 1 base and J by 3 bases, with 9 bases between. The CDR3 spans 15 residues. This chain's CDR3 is CASSLGGADTGELFF. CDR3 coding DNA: TGTGCCAGCAGCTTAGGGGGGGCGGACACCGGGGAGCTGTTTTTT. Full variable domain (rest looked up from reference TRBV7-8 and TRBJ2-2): GAGVSQSPRYKVAKRGQDVALRCDPISGHVSLFWYQQALGQGPEFLTYFQNEAQLDKSGLPSDRFFAERPEGSVSTLKIQRTQQEDSAVYLCASSLGGADTGELFFGEGSRLTVL.

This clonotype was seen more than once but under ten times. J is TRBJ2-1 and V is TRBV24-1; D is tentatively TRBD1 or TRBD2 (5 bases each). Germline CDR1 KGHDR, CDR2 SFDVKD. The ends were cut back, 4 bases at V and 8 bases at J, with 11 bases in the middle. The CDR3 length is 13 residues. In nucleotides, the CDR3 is TGTGCCACCAGTGAACTGGGGGTGGATGAGCAGTTCTTC. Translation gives CATSELGVDEQFF.

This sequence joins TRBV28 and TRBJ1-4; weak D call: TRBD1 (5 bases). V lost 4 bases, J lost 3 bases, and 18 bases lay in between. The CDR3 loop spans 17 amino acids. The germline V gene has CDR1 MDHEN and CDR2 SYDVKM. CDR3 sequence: CASSSGPWVTANEKLFF. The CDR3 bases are TGTGCCAGCAGTTCGGGACCCTGGGTGACGGCTAATGAAAAACTGTTTTTT.

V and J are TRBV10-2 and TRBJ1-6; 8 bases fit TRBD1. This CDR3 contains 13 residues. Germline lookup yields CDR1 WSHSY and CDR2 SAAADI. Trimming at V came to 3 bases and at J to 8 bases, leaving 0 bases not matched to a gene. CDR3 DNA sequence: TGCGCCAGCAGTGAACAGGGGGATTCACCCCTCCACTTT. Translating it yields CASSEQGDSPLHF.

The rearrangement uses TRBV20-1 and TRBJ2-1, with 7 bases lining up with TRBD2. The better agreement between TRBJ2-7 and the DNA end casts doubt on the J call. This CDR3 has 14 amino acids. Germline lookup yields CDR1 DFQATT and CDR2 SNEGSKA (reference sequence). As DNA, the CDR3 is TGCAGTGCTACTGGGGAGGGGACCAGGAATGAGCAGTACTTC. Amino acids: CSATGEGTRNEQYF.

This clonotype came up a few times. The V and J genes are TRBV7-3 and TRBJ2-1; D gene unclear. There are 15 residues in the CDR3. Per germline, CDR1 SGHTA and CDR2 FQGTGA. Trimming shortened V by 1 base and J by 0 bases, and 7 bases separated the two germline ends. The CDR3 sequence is CASSLMQSSYNEQFF. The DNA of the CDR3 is TGTGCCAGCAGCTTAATGCAGAGCTCCTACAATGAGCAGTTCTTC.

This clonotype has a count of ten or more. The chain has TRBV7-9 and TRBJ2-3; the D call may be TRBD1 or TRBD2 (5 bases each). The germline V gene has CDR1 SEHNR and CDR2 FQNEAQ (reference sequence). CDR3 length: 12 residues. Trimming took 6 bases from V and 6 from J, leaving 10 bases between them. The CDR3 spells CASSVGEDTQYF. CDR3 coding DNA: TGTGCCAGCAGTGTGGGGGAGGATACGCAGTATTTT.

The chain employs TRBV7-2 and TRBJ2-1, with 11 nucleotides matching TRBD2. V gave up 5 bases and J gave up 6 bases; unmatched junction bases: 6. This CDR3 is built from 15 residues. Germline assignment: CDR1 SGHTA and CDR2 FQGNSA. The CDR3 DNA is TGTGCCAGCAGCCCCACTAGCGGGAGAGTCAATGAGCAGTTCTTC. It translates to CASSPTSGRVNEQFF.

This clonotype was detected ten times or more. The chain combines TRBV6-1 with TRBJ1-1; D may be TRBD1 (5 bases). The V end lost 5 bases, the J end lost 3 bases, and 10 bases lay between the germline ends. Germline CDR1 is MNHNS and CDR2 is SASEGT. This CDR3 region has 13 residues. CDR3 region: CASSWGWDTEAFF. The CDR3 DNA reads TGTGCCAGCAGTTGGGGGTGGGACACTGAAGCTTTCTTT.

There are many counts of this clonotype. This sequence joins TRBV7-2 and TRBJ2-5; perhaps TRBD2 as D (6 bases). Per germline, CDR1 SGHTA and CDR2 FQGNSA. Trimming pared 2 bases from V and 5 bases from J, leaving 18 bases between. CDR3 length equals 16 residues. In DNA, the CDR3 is TGTGCCAGCAGCTTACTGAGGAGTCGACGGGAGGAGACCCAGTACTTC. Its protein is CASSLLRSRREETQYF.

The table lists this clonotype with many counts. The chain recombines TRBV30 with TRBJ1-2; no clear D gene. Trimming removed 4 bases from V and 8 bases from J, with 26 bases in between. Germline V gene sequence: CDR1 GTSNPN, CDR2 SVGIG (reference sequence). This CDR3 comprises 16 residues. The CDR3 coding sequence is TGTGCCTGGACCCTCAATCCCCCCAACCCAATAGAGGGCTACACCTTC. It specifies CAWTLNPPNPIEGYTF.

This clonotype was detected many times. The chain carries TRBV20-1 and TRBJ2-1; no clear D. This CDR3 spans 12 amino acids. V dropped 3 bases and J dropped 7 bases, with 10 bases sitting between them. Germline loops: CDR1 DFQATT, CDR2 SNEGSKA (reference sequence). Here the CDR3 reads CSARYGWNEQFF. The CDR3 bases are TGCAGTGCTAGGTACGGTTGGAATGAGCAGTTCTTC.

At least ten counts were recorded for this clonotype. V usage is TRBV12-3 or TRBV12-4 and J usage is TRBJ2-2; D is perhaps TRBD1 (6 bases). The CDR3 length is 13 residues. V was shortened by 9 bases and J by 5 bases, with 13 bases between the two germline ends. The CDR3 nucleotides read TGTGCCAGTAAAAGGGGACAAACCGGGGAGCTGTTTTTT. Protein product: CASKRGQTGELFF.